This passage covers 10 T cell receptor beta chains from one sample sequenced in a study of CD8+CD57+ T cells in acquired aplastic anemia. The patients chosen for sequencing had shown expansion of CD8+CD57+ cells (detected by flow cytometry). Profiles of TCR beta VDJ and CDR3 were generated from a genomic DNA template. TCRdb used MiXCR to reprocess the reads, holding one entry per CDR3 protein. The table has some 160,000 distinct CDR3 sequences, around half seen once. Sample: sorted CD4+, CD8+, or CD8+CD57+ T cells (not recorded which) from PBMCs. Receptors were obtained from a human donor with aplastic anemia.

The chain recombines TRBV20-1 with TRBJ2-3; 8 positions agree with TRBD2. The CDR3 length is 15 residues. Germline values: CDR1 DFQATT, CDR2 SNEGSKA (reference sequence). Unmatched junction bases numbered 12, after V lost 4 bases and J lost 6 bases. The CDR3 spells CSATGGPFRTDTQYF. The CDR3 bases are TGCAGTGCTACGGGGGGGCCTTTTCGTACCGATACGCAGTATTTT.

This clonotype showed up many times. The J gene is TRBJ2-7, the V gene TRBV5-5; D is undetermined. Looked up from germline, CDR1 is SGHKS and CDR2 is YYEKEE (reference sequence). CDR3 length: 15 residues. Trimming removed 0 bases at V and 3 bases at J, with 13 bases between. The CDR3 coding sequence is TGTGCCAGCAGCTTGGAGTCGGTCAGTAACTACGAGCAGTACTTC. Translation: CASSLESVSNYEQYF.

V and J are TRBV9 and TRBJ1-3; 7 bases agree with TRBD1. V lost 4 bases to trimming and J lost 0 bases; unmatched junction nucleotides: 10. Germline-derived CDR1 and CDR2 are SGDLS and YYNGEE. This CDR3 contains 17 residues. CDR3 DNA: TGTGCCAGCAGCTCACGGACAGGACAGTTCTCTGGAAACACCATATATTTT. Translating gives CASSSRTGQFSGNTIYF. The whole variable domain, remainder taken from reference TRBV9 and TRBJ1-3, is DSGVTQTPKHLITATGQRVTLRCSPRSGDLSVYWYQQSLDQGLQFLIQYYNGEERAKGNILERFSAQQFPDLHSELNLSSLELGDSALYFCASSSRTGQFSGNTIYFGEGSWLTVV.

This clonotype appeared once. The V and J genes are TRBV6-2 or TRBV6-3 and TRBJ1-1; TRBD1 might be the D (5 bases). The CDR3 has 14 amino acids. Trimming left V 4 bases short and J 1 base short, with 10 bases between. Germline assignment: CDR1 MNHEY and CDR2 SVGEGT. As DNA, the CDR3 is TGTGCCAGCAGTTTCGTCCAGGGGAACACTGAAGCTTTCTTT. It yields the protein CASSFVQGNTEAFF.

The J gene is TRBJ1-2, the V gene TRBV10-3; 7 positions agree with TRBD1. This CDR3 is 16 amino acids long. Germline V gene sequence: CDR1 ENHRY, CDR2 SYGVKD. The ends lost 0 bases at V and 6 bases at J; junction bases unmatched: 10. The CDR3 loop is CAISESHAGTANGYTF. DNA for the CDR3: TGTGCCATCAGTGAGTCTCATGCAGGGACAGCTAATGGCTACACCTTC.

In nucleotides, the CDR3 is TGTGCCAGTAGTATTACAGGAGCCTACGAGCAGTACTTC. Encoded protein: CASSITGAYEQYF. The rearrangement links TRBV19 to TRBJ2-7; possible D gene TRBD1, 5 bases. Per the germline V gene, CDR1 is LNHDA and CDR2 is SQIVND (reference sequence). CDR3 length: 13 amino acids. V shed 3 bases and J shed 2 bases, with 8 bases lying between them.

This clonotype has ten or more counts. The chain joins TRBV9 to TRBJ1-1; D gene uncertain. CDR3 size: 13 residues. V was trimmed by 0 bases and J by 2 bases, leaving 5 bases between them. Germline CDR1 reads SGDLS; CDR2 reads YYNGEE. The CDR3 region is CASSVEENTEAFF. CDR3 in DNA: TGTGCCAGCAGCGTAGAAGAAAACACTGAAGCTTTCTTT. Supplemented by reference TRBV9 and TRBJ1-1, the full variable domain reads DSGVTQTPKHLITATGQRVTLRCSPRSGDLSVYWYQQSLDQGLQFLIQYYNGEERAKGNILERFSAQQFPDLHSELNLSSLELGDSALYFCASSVEENTEAFFGQGTRLTVV.

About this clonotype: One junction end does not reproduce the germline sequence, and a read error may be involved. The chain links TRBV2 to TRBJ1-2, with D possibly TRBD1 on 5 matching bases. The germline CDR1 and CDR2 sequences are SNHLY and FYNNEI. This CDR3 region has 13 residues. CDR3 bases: TGTGCCAGCAGCCCAGCACAGGACTATAGCTACACCTTC. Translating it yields CASSPAQDYSYTF.

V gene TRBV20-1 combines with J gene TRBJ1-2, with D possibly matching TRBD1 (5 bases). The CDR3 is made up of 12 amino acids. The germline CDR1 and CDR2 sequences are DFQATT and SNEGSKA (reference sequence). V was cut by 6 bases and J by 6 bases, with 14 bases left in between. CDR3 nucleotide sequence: TGCAGTGCCCCCTTGGGGGGAAATGGCTACACCTTC. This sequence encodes CSAPLGGNGYTF.

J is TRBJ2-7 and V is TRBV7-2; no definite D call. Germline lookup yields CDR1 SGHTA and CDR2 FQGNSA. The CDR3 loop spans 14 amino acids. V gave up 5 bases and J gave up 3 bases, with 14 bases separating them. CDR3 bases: TGTGCCAGCAGCCATATGACTGTCGGCTACGAGCAGTACTTC. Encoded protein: CASSHMTVGYEQYF.